This entry lists 7 T cell receptor beta chains sequenced from one sample in a study of cytomegalovirus exposure and HLA in healthy donors. With 60 Vbeta and 13 Jbeta primers, the PCR was carried out. Using immunoSEQ multiplex PCR, the repertoire was profiled, and TCRdb retains in-frame clones only, with some absent. This sample has just over 85,000 clones; 76% occur once, and the top ten carry roughly 3%. Sequences were obtained from PBMCs. The receptors originated from a man aged 35-49 years in good health and CMV-seronegative.

The V and J genes are TRBV6-1 and TRBJ2-2, with D perhaps TRBD1 (5 bases). Germline V lookup: CDR1 MNHNS, CDR2 SASEGT. Trimming removed 3 bases at V and 2 bases at J, with 10 bases between. CDR3 length: 15 residues. The CDR3 protein is CASSDWTTNTGELFF. In DNA, the CDR3 is TGTGCCAGCAGTGATTGGACAACAAACACCGGGGAGCTGTTTTTT.

The CDR3 protein is CASSRSGGLGNTEAFF. CDR3 DNA sequence: TGTGCCAGCAGCCGGAGCGGGGGGCTGGGGAACACTGAAGCTTTCTTT. This chain joins TRBV4-2 and TRBJ1-1, with D perhaps matching TRBD1 (6 bases). The length of the CDR3 is 16 residues. V shed 4 bases and J shed 1 base, with 16 bases lying between them. CDR1 is LGHNA and CDR2 is YNFKEQ in the germline V gene.

The J gene is TRBJ2-1, the V gene TRBV7-2; D is possibly TRBD2 (6 bases). This CDR3 has 16 residues. From germline, CDR1 is SGHTA and CDR2 FQGNSA. The V and J ends lost 2 bases and 8 bases respectively, with 19 bases between them. CDR3: CASSLSGTYKPHEQFF. DNA for the CDR3: TGTGCCAGCAGCTTAAGTGGGACTTATAAGCCGCATGAGCAGTTCTTC.

The J gene is TRBJ1-5, the V gene TRBV28; no reliable D call. Germline V gives CDR1 MDHEN, CDR2 SYDVKM. The CDR3 has 13 amino acids. With 6 bases removed from V and 3 bases from J, the gap between germline ends came to 9 bases. CDR3 protein: CASREGFNQPQHF. In DNA form, the CDR3 reads TGTGCCAGCAGGGAGGGCTTCAATCAGCCCCAGCATTTT.

V usage is TRBV6-5 and J usage is TRBJ1-4; TRBD1 might be the D (6 bases). The germline V gene encodes CDR1 MNHEY and CDR2 SVGAGI. The CDR3 runs to 15 residues. V shed 0 bases and J shed 6 bases, with 11 bases lying between them. Written as DNA, the CDR3 is TGTGCCAGCAGTTACTCGGCAGGGGACGATGAAAAACTGTTTTTT. Its translation is CASSYSAGDDEKLFF.

This chain uses TRBV18 with TRBJ1-1; D is uncertain. The germline V gene has CDR1 KGHSH and CDR2 LQKENI. With 3 bases removed from V and 0 bases from J, the gap between germline ends came to 8 bases. This CDR3 spans 14 amino acids. CDR3 DNA sequence: TGTGCCAGCTCACCTCGCGGAGTGAACACTGAAGCTTTCTTT. Translation gives CASSPRGVNTEAFF.

The chain couples TRBV5-4 to TRBJ1-6; D may be TRBD1 (6 bases). V gave up 4 bases and J gave up 10 bases, with 24 bases separating them. The CDR3 runs to 17 residues. Germline V gene data show CDR1 as SGHNT and CDR2 as YYREEE (reference sequence). The DNA of the CDR3 is TGTGCCAGCAGCCCCGGGGGCAAGCCCGGGGGGGGCTCACCCCTCCACTTT. Its translation: CASSPGGKPGGGSPLHF.